This TCR beta chain is from a study of identical twins. This clonotype was seen only a few times. Antigen: not known. One entry per CDR3 protein, called by TCRdb with MiXCR from the 5' RACE reads. The sample records some 230,000 distinct CDR3 sequences, over 5.5% being singletons. The trim removed 3 bases at V and 6 bases at J, leaving 4 bases unmatched. CDR1 and CDR2 (germline): MNHEY, SMNVEV (reference sequence). The CDR3 has 14 amino acids. Study-wide results and caveats: With monozygotic twins, out-of-frame TCR alpha sharing exceeded what models estimated.

The same sample was also studied in work on T cells expressing NK-cell markers.

This chain connects TRBV27 to TRBJ2-2; 7 nucleotides agree with TRBD1. The TCR comes from a woman aged 18-29 years in good health. The specimen sequenced was CD8+ T cells sorted from blood. The chain's CDR3 is CASSFYRGSGELFF. For the CDR3, the DNA is TGTGCCAGCAGTTTCTACAGGGGCTCCGGGGAGCTGTTTTTT.